The clone carrying this T cell receptor beta chain was seen repeatedly, ten times or more. Its matching antigen is unknown. This specimen belongs to a study of blood T cells in healthy people across ages. General study points: Across the age range, TCR beta diversity per million T cells fell in a roughly linear way. Leaving the PBMCs unsorted stopped any conclusive comparison of naive versus antigen-experienced cells.

Caucasian individuals from Russia who were healthy and aged roughly 6 to 100 acted as donors. Trimming removed 4 bases at V and 2 bases at J, with 16 bases between. There are 16 residues in the CDR3. Germline V CDR1 and CDR2: SGDLS, YYNGEE. Through a sample-barcoded 5' primer and a J-beta primer mix, a second PCR was run for roughly 6 to 11 cycles. Every sample gave at least 3 million paired-end reads containing CDR3. MiXCR, applied by TCRdb to the 5' RACE reads, yields one record per CDR3 protein. The data show about 670,000 distinct CDR3 sequences, about 50% seen once. Sample: blood. This TCR was recovered from a woman older than 75 in good health. The chain is built from TRBV9 and TRBJ2-1; D remains ambiguous. The CDR3: CASSPVSSPPYNEQFF. The CDR3 nucleotides are TGTGCCAGCAGCCCTGTTTCCAGCCCCCCCTACAATGAGCAGTTCTTC.